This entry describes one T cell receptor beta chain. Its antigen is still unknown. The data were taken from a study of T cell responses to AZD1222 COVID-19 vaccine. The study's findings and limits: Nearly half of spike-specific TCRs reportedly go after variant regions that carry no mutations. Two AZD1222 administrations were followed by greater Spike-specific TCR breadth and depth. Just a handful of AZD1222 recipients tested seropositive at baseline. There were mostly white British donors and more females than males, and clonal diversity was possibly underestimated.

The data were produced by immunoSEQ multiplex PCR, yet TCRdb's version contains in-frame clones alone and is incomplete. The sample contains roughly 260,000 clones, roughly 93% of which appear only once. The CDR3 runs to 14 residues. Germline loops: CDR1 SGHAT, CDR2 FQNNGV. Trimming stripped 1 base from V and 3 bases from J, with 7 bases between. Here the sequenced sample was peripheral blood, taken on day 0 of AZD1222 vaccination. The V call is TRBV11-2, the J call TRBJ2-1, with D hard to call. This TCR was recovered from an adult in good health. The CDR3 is CASSLVGSYNEQFF. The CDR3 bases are TGTGCCAGCAGCTTAGTGGGCAGCTACAATGAGCAGTTCTTC.